This TCR beta chain appears in the sequencing data of a study of molecular identifiers for immune sequencing clone quantification. The CDR3 has 16 residues. V was clipped by 6 bases and J by 0 bases; unmatched bases: 3. Germline CDR1 MNHNS, CDR2 SASEGT. TCRdb re-called the PCR reads with MiXCR, one entry per CDR3 protein. The table records under 600,000 distinct CDR3 sequences, about a quarter of them present only once. Libraries used about 20,000 to 1,100,000 sorted naive CD8 T cells and 10%, 30% or 50% RNA input. Sequencing used naive CD8+ T cells from blood, with Jurkat cell RNA spiked in. Regarding subset: FACS-sorted CD8+CD4-CCR7+CD45RA+ naive T cells. The receptor comes from a human donor in good health. Some libraries in this study had Jurkat cell RNA spiked in. The genes are TRBV6-1 and TRBJ1-5; 12 nucleotides line up with TRBD1. For the CDR3, the DNA is TGTGCCAGCAGGGGACAGGGGGCATTTAGCAATCAGCCCCAGCATTTT. It encodes CASRGQGAFSNQPQHF.